These T cell receptor beta chains were read from a single sample in a study of CD8 T cells in Susac syndrome. One entry per CDR3 protein results from TCRdb running MiXCR on the immunoSEQ multiplex PCR reads. Counted here are approximately 74,000 distinct CDR3 sequences, 94% occurring once; the ten biggest clones make up roughly 0.97%. The sample was CD8+ T cells from PBMCs. These receptors were taken from a human donor with Susac syndrome. Each CDR3 is given with its conserved first and last residue. Each record gives: CDR3 protein, CDR3 DNA, clone size, D gene, V gene, CDR3 length, J gene. D genes are given only for firm matches. Clone size, where shown, is once, few, many, or a class for clones that have expanded.

cdr3_aa: CSAPGQRGPNEKLFF
cdr3_nt: TGCAGTGCCCCGGGGCAGCGTGGACCTAATGAAAAACTGTTTTTT
clone_size: NA
d_call: NA
v_call: TRBV20-1
cdr3_length: 15
j_call: TRBJ1-4

cdr3_aa: CASSSVQDTQYF
cdr3_nt: TGTGCCAGCAGCTCCGTTCAGGATACGCAGTATTTT
clone_size: once
d_call: NA
v_call: TRBV13
cdr3_length: 12
j_call: TRBJ2-3

cdr3_aa: CASTGAAYNEQFF
cdr3_nt: TGTGCCAGTACTGGAGCCGCCTACAATGAGCAGTTCTTC
clone_size: once
d_call: NA
v_call: TRBV19
cdr3_length: 13
j_call: TRBJ2-1

cdr3_aa: CASSYGQNNYGYTF
cdr3_nt: TGTGCCAGCAGTTACGGACAGAATAACTATGGCTACACCTTC
clone_size: few
d_call: NA
v_call: TRBV6-5
cdr3_length: 14
j_call: TRBJ1-2

cdr3_aa: CASSGAAEQYF
cdr3_nt: TGTGCCAGCAGTGGGGCCGCCGAGCAGTACTTC
clone_size: NA
d_call: NA
v_call: TRBV6-6
cdr3_length: 11
j_call: TRBJ2-7

cdr3_aa: CASSLVGDGEQYF
cdr3_nt: TGTGCCAGCAGCCTGGTCGGGGATGGCGAGCAGTACTTC
clone_size: NA
d_call: NA
v_call: TRBV13
cdr3_length: 13
j_call: TRBJ2-7

cdr3_aa: CASTPTSGFSEQFF
cdr3_nt: TGTGCCAGCACCCCGACTAGCGGGTTCAGCGAGCAGTTCTTC
clone_size: NA
d_call: TRBD2
v_call: TRBV7-8
cdr3_length: 14
j_call: TRBJ2-1

cdr3_aa: CASSQGRIVGNQPQHF
cdr3_nt: TGTGCCAGCAGTCAGGGACGCATCGTGGGCAATCAGCCCCAGCATTTT
clone_size: NA
d_call: NA
v_call: TRBV27
cdr3_length: 16
j_call: TRBJ1-5

cdr3_aa: CASSQDLGGVFYGYTF
cdr3_nt: TGCGCCAGCAGCCAAGATCTGGGGGGGGTGTTCTATGGCTACACCTTC
clone_size: NA
d_call: NA
v_call: TRBV4-1
cdr3_length: 16
j_call: TRBJ1-2

cdr3_aa: CASRDNHEQFF
cdr3_nt: TGCGCCAGCAGAGACAACCATGAGCAGTTCTTC
clone_size: NA
d_call: NA
v_call: TRBV10-2
cdr3_length: 11
j_call: TRBJ2-1

cdr3_aa: CATSRDGAGGEETQYF
cdr3_nt: TGTGCCACCAGCAGAGATGGGGCAGGGGGCGAAGAGACCCAGTACTTC
clone_size: NA
d_call: TRBD1
v_call: TRBV15
cdr3_length: 16
j_call: TRBJ2-5

cdr3_aa: CASSLDHFGRETYEQYF
cdr3_nt: TGCGCCAGCAGCTTGGACCATTTCGGCAGGGAGACCTACGAGCAGTACTTC
clone_size: once
d_call: NA
v_call: TRBV5-1
cdr3_length: 17
j_call: TRBJ2-7

cdr3_aa: CASSEEGSSHYEQYF
cdr3_nt: TGTGCCAGCAGCGAAGAAGGCTCAAGCCACTACGAGCAGTACTTC
clone_size: once
d_call: NA
v_call: TRBV7-9
cdr3_length: 15
j_call: TRBJ2-7

cdr3_aa: CASSIGTGGLYEQYF
cdr3_nt: TGTGCCAGCAGTATTGGGACAGGGGGACTCTACGAGCAGTACTTC
clone_size: NA
d_call: TRBD1
v_call: TRBV12-3/TRBV12-4
cdr3_length: 15
j_call: TRBJ2-7

cdr3_aa: CASTLGGNYGYTF
cdr3_nt: TGTGCCAGCACTTTAGGGGGCAACTATGGCTACACCTTC
clone_size: NA
d_call: TRBD1
v_call: TRBV6-5
cdr3_length: 13
j_call: TRBJ1-2

cdr3_aa: CASSFVPTDTQYF
cdr3_nt: TGTGCCAGCAGCTTCGTACCTACAGATACGCAGTATTTT
clone_size: NA
d_call: NA
v_call: TRBV5-5
cdr3_length: 13
j_call: TRBJ2-3

cdr3_aa: CSVEVGLAGARTGELFF
cdr3_nt: TGCAGCGTTGAAGTAGGACTAGCGGGAGCGAGAACCGGGGAGCTGTTTTTT
clone_size: NA
d_call: TRBD2
v_call: TRBV29-1
cdr3_length: 17
j_call: TRBJ2-2

cdr3_aa: CASRTDGTYEQYF
cdr3_nt: TGTGCCAGCAGGACGGACGGTACCTACGAGCAGTACTTC
clone_size: NA
d_call: NA
v_call: TRBV7-9
cdr3_length: 13
j_call: TRBJ2-7

cdr3_aa: CSVGGGATAFF
cdr3_nt: TGCAGCGTTGGAGGGGGGGCGACCGCTTTCTTT
clone_size: NA
d_call: NA
v_call: TRBV29-1
cdr3_length: 11
j_call: TRBJ1-1

cdr3_aa: CASSDRDQSYNEQFF
cdr3_nt: TGTGCCAGCAGCGACCGGGACCAGTCCTACAATGAGCAGTTCTTC
clone_size: once
d_call: NA
v_call: TRBV9
cdr3_length: 15
j_call: TRBJ2-1

cdr3_aa: CSARASRGGYEQYF
cdr3_nt: TGCAGTGCTAGAGCCTCGCGGGGGGGCTACGAGCAGTACTTC
clone_size: NA
d_call: TRBD2
v_call: TRBV20-1
cdr3_length: 14
j_call: TRBJ2-7

cdr3_aa: CSASETGNQPQHF
cdr3_nt: TGCAGTGCTAGCGAGACAGGCAATCAGCCCCAGCATTTT
clone_size: few
d_call: NA
v_call: TRBV20-1
cdr3_length: 13
j_call: TRBJ1-5

cdr3_aa: CASSPPAGGVTDTQYF
cdr3_nt: TGTGCCAGCAGCCCGCCTGCAGGGGGAGTTACAGATACGCAGTATTTT
clone_size: NA
d_call: TRBD1
v_call: TRBV5-4
cdr3_length: 16
j_call: TRBJ2-3

cdr3_aa: CASSVGTRFYEQYF
cdr3_nt: TGTGCCAGCAGCGTAGGAACCAGGTTCTACGAGCAGTACTTC
clone_size: NA
d_call: NA
v_call: TRBV9
cdr3_length: 14
j_call: TRBJ2-7

cdr3_aa: CASSPADGRNEQFF
cdr3_nt: TGTGCCAGCAGTCCTGCGGACGGTAGGAATGAGCAGTTCTTC
clone_size: once
d_call: NA
v_call: TRBV12-3/TRBV12-4
cdr3_length: 14
j_call: TRBJ2-1

cdr3_aa: CASSISAGELFF
cdr3_nt: TGTGCCAGTAGTATATCGGCCGGGGAGCTGTTTTTT
clone_size: NA
d_call: NA
v_call: TRBV19
cdr3_length: 12
j_call: TRBJ2-2

cdr3_aa: CASSQERTVDQPQHF
cdr3_nt: TGCGCCAGCAGCCAAGAAAGGACCGTCGATCAGCCCCAGCATTTT
clone_size: once
d_call: NA
v_call: TRBV4-3
cdr3_length: 15
j_call: TRBJ1-5

cdr3_aa: CASSQVWSLGEGAPEAFF
cdr3_nt: TGTGCCAGCAGCCAAGTCTGGAGCCTTGGGGAGGGGGCCCCTGAAGCTTTCTTT
clone_size: once
d_call: TRBD1
v_call: TRBV3-1
cdr3_length: 18
j_call: TRBJ1-1

cdr3_aa: CASSEIFESGAGELFF
cdr3_nt: TGTGCCAGCAGTGAAATCTTCGAGAGTGGAGCCGGGGAGCTGTTTTTT
clone_size: NA
d_call: NA
v_call: TRBV25-1
cdr3_length: 16
j_call: TRBJ2-2

cdr3_aa: CASRQGVSYEQYF
cdr3_nt: TGTGCCAGCAGACAGGGGGTCTCCTACGAGCAGTACTTC
clone_size: NA
d_call: TRBD1
v_call: TRBV2
cdr3_length: 13
j_call: TRBJ2-7

cdr3_aa: CASSHLQGTTEAFF
cdr3_nt: TGCGCCAGCAGCCATCTACAGGGAACCACTGAAGCTTTCTTT
clone_size: NA
d_call: NA
v_call: TRBV4-3
cdr3_length: 14
j_call: TRBJ1-1

cdr3_aa: CASSAPGLTNEKLFF
cdr3_nt: TGTGCCAGCAGCGCTCCGGGACTAACTAATGAAAAACTGTTTTTT
clone_size: NA
d_call: NA
v_call: TRBV9
cdr3_length: 15
j_call: TRBJ1-4

cdr3_aa: CASSPGQYYEQYF
cdr3_nt: TGTGCCAGCAGTCCGGGACAGTATTACGAGCAGTACTTC
clone_size: once
d_call: TRBD1
v_call: TRBV27
cdr3_length: 13
j_call: TRBJ2-7

cdr3_aa: CASSRSALGQPSPLHF
cdr3_nt: TGTGCCAGCAGCCGCTCGGCTCTAGGACAACCTTCACCCCTCCACTTT
clone_size: medium-sized
d_call: NA
v_call: TRBV13
cdr3_length: 16
j_call: TRBJ1-6

cdr3_aa: CASSYEGTGDDEQFF
cdr3_nt: TGTGCCAGCAGTTACGAGGGCACGGGGGACGATGAGCAGTTCTTC
clone_size: NA
d_call: NA
v_call: TRBV27
cdr3_length: 15
j_call: TRBJ2-1

cdr3_aa: CSARGDEQFF
cdr3_nt: TGCAGTGCTAGAGGGGATGAGCAGTTCTTC
clone_size: NA
d_call: NA
v_call: TRBV20-1
cdr3_length: 10
j_call: TRBJ2-1

cdr3_aa: CASSYPDFDEQYF
cdr3_nt: TGTGCCAGCAGTTACCCGGACTTCGACGAGCAGTACTTC
clone_size: NA
d_call: NA
v_call: TRBV6-2/TRBV6-3
cdr3_length: 13
j_call: TRBJ2-7

cdr3_aa: CASSSPPDRGETQYF
cdr3_nt: TGTGCCAGCAGTTCCCCCCCGGACAGGGGAGAGACCCAGTACTTC
clone_size: NA
d_call: TRBD1
v_call: TRBV6-5
cdr3_length: 15
j_call: TRBJ2-5

cdr3_aa: CASSPPGTSYTEQYF
cdr3_nt: TGTGCCAGCAGCCCTCCCGGGACTAGTTATACCGAGCAGTACTTC
clone_size: NA
d_call: TRBD2
v_call: TRBV7-9
cdr3_length: 15
j_call: TRBJ2-7

cdr3_aa: CASRGGGYEQYF
cdr3_nt: TGTGCCAGCAGAGGCGGGGGGTACGAGCAGTACTTC
clone_size: NA
d_call: TRBD2
v_call: TRBV12-3/TRBV12-4
cdr3_length: 12
j_call: TRBJ2-7

cdr3_aa: CASSLSSQGSSYEQYF
cdr3_nt: TGTGCCAGCAGTTTATCGTCACAGGGGAGCTCCTACGAGCAGTACTTC
clone_size: NA
d_call: TRBD1
v_call: TRBV27
cdr3_length: 16
j_call: TRBJ2-7

cdr3_aa: CASSLSSRAYGYTF
cdr3_nt: TGTGCCAGCAGTTTATCCTCGAGGGCCTATGGCTACACCTTC
clone_size: once
d_call: NA
v_call: TRBV27
cdr3_length: 14
j_call: TRBJ1-2

cdr3_aa: CASRQGPDTQYF
cdr3_nt: TGCGCCAGCAGACAGGGTCCAGATACGCAGTATTTT
clone_size: NA
d_call: NA
v_call: TRBV5-1
cdr3_length: 12
j_call: TRBJ2-3

cdr3_aa: CASSHSGTDTEAFF
cdr3_nt: TGTGCCAGCAGCCACTCAGGGACAGACACTGAAGCTTTCTTT
clone_size: once
d_call: TRBD1
v_call: TRBV5-4
cdr3_length: 14
j_call: TRBJ1-1

cdr3_aa: CASSLGYEQYF
cdr3_nt: TGCGCCAGCAGCTTGGGATACGAGCAGTACTTC
clone_size: few
d_call: NA
v_call: TRBV5-1
cdr3_length: 11
j_call: TRBJ2-7

cdr3_aa: CANPLDVSYEQYF
cdr3_nt: TGTGCCAACCCATTGGACGTCTCCTACGAGCAGTACTTC
clone_size: NA
d_call: NA
v_call: TRBV25-1
cdr3_length: 13
j_call: TRBJ2-7

cdr3_aa: CASSLRDLKDTQYF
cdr3_nt: TGTGCCAGCAGCCTACGGGACTTGAAGGATACGCAGTATTTT
clone_size: once
d_call: NA
v_call: TRBV27
cdr3_length: 14
j_call: TRBJ2-3

cdr3_aa: CASSSTSGVTYEQYF
cdr3_nt: TGTGCCAGCAGCTCAACTAGCGGGGTAACCTACGAGCAGTACTTC
clone_size: NA
d_call: TRBD2
v_call: TRBV7-9
cdr3_length: 15
j_call: TRBJ2-7

cdr3_aa: CASSHSAYEQFF
cdr3_nt: TGTGCCAGCAGCCATAGCGCGTATGAGCAGTTCTTC
clone_size: NA
d_call: NA
v_call: TRBV7-9
cdr3_length: 12
j_call: TRBJ2-1

cdr3_aa: CASSPTQNTEAFF
cdr3_nt: TGTGCCAGCAGCCCTACCCAAAACACTGAAGCTTTCTTT
clone_size: NA
d_call: NA
v_call: TRBV7-3
cdr3_length: 13
j_call: TRBJ1-1

cdr3_aa: CASSQDGDRVAYEQYF
cdr3_nt: TGTGCCAGCAGCCAAGATGGGGACAGGGTCGCCTACGAGCAGTACTTC
clone_size: once
d_call: TRBD1
v_call: TRBV3-1
cdr3_length: 16
j_call: TRBJ2-7

cdr3_aa: CASSSLLAGGPGEQFF
cdr3_nt: TGTGCCAGCAGTTCACTCCTAGCGGGAGGGCCGGGTGAGCAGTTCTTC
clone_size: NA
d_call: TRBD2
v_call: TRBV5-8
cdr3_length: 16
j_call: TRBJ2-1

cdr3_aa: CASSNVQGPEYEQYF
cdr3_nt: TGTGCCAGCAGCAATGTCCAAGGGCCCGAGTACGAGCAGTACTTC
clone_size: NA
d_call: NA
v_call: TRBV5-4
cdr3_length: 15
j_call: TRBJ2-7

cdr3_aa: CASSSVGNSNQPQHF
cdr3_nt: TGTGCCAGCAGCTCCGTGGGGAATAGCAATCAGCCCCAGCATTTT
clone_size: NA
d_call: NA
v_call: TRBV27
cdr3_length: 15
j_call: TRBJ1-5

cdr3_aa: CASGSKGRSQFF
cdr3_nt: TGTGCTAGTGGTTCCAAGGGACGCTCGCAGTTCTTC
clone_size: NA
d_call: NA
v_call: TRBV12-5
cdr3_length: 12
j_call: TRBJ2-1

cdr3_aa: CASSLAGLAGNNEQFF
cdr3_nt: TGTGCCAGCAGCTTAGCGGGACTAGCGGGAAACAATGAGCAGTTCTTC
clone_size: NA
d_call: TRBD2
v_call: TRBV7-8
cdr3_length: 16
j_call: TRBJ2-1

cdr3_aa: CASSLRLRDHEQYF
cdr3_nt: TGTGCCAGCAGTTTACGCCTGAGAGACCACGAGCAGTACTTC
clone_size: NA
d_call: NA
v_call: TRBV27
cdr3_length: 14
j_call: TRBJ2-7

cdr3_aa: CSASPRNYGYTF
cdr3_nt: TGCAGTGCTAGCCCCAGGAACTATGGCTACACCTTC
clone_size: NA
d_call: NA
v_call: TRBV20-1
cdr3_length: 12
j_call: TRBJ1-2

cdr3_aa: CASSDTGTSGDANTGELFF
cdr3_nt: TGTGCCAGCAGCGATACCGGGACTAGCGGGGACGCGAACACCGGGGAGCTGTTTTTT
clone_size: NA
d_call: TRBD2
v_call: TRBV9
cdr3_length: 19
j_call: TRBJ2-2